These 12 T cell receptor beta chains originate from one sample sequenced in a study of cytomegalovirus exposure and HLA in healthy donors. PCR primers comprised 60 Vbeta and 13 Jbeta primers. Only in-frame clones appear in the TCRdb table, and some are missing; sequencing was by immunoSEQ multiplex PCR. Among some 110,000 clones listed, over 60% were seen once. The source material was PBMCs. The receptors originated from a man aged 30 to 45 in good health and CMV-seropositive.

CDR3: CASSPSRGPGNTIYF. The CDR3 region has the DNA TGTGCCAGCTCACCCTCCAGGGGGCCTGGAAACACCATATATTTT. The rearrangement links TRBV18 to TRBJ1-3, with 8 bases fitting TRBD1. Germline V gene lookup returns CDR1 KGHSH and CDR2 LQKENI. The CDR3 covers 15 residues. V lost 3 bases, J lost 2 bases, and 3 bases stayed unmatched.

V is TRBV7-2 and J is TRBJ2-5; D gene ambiguous. Germline lookup yields CDR1 SGHTA and CDR2 FQGNSA. V lost 4 bases to trimming and J lost 6 bases, with 15 bases between them. The length of the CDR3 is 14 residues. CDR3: CASSSDGFLQTQYF. CDR3 nucleotides: TGTGCCAGCAGCTCCGACGGGTTTTTACAGACCCAGTACTTC.

The chain couples TRBV4-1 to TRBJ1-3; 11 bases align to TRBD1. This CDR3 contains 16 residues. Germline V gene data show CDR1 as MGHRA and CDR2 as YSYEKL. V lost 4 bases, J lost 2 bases, and 4 bases stayed unmatched. Here the CDR3 reads CASSPGQGAAGNTIYF. CDR3 sequence (DNA): TGCGCCAGCAGCCCTGGACAGGGGGCTGCTGGAAACACCATATATTTT.

This rearrangement joins TRBV5-8 to TRBJ1-2, with 11 nucleotides matching TRBD1. The CDR3 runs 18 residues. J lost 4 bases, V lost 0 bases, and 11 bases had no gene match. CDR1 and CDR2 from the germline V gene are SGHTS and YDEGEE. The CDR3: CASSLDWTGTGGTYGYTF. The CDR3 DNA reads TGTGCCAGCAGCTTGGACTGGACAGGGACAGGGGGGACCTATGGCTACACCTTC.

The chain has TRBV15 and TRBJ2-7; possible D gene TRBD2, 5 bases. V was clipped by 7 bases and J by 4 bases, with 17 bases between them. Germline V gives CDR1 LNHNV, CDR2 YYDKDF (reference sequence). The CDR3 contains 14 residues. CDR3 region: CATTPGRGRYEQYF. CDR3 nucleotide sequence: TGTGCCACCACTCCCGGTCGGGGAAGGTACGAGCAGTACTTC. The full variable domain, with the rest looked up from reference TRBV15 and TRBJ2-7, is DAMVIQNPRYQVTQFGKPVTLSCSQTLNHNVMYWYQQKSSQAPKLLFHYYDKDFNNEADTPDNFQSRRPNTSFCFLDIRSPGLGDTAMYLCATTPGRGRYEQYFGPGTRLTVT.

The chain uses TRBV5-4 and TRBJ2-1; D may be TRBD2 (5 bases). V lost 3 bases, J lost 2 bases, and 9 bases lay in between. The CDR3 extends over 14 amino acids. The germline CDR1 and CDR2 sequences are SGHNT and YYREEE (reference sequence). CDR3 loop: CASSSMEAYNEQFF. CDR3 coding DNA: TGTGCCAGCAGCTCGATGGAGGCCTACAATGAGCAGTTCTTC.

The genes are TRBV30 and TRBJ1-2, with 9 bases that match TRBD1. Losses at the gene ends were 5 bases for V and 4 bases for J; bases not matched to a gene: 2. CDR3 length: 12 residues. CDR1 GTSNPN and CDR2 SVGIG come from the germline V gene (reference sequence). DNA of the CDR3: TGTGCCTGGGGACAGGGGAGCTATGGCTACACCTTC. Protein product: CAWGQGSYGYTF.

The chain uses TRBV5-1 and TRBJ2-3, with 10 bases lining up with TRBD1. The CDR3 runs 22 residues. The germline V gene encodes CDR1 SGHRS and CDR2 YFSETQ. With 4 bases clipped from V and 3 bases from J, the junction kept 26 bases outside the gene matches. The CDR3 nucleotides read TGCGCCAGCAGCGTGGGGCGTTCGTTGGAGACAGGGGGCGGATTTTCTACAGATACGCAGTATTTT. Its translation is CASSVGRSLETGGGFSTDTQYF.

The V call is TRBV4-1, the J call TRBJ2-7; TRBD2 agrees at 10 bases. Per the germline V gene, CDR1 is MGHRA and CDR2 is YSYEKL. The CDR3 extends over 18 amino acids. The V gene end was trimmed by 4 bases and the J gene end by 2 bases; junction bases not matched to a gene: 14. In nucleotides, the CDR3 is TGCGCCAGCAGCCGAAGCATAGGGCTAGCGGGGGAAGCCTACGAGCAGTACTTC. This codes for CASSRSIGLAGEAYEQYF.

V and J are TRBV18 and TRBJ1-2; D not certain. Trimming shortened V by 2 bases and J by 3 bases, and 13 bases separated the two germline ends. The CDR3 is 15 amino acids. Germline values: CDR1 KGHSH, CDR2 LQKENI. The CDR3, as DNA: TGTGCCAGCTCACCATCCGAGGCGAGGGACTATGGCTACACCTTC. Protein: CASSPSEARDYGYTF.

The J gene is TRBJ2-1, the V gene TRBV5-4; 11 bases agree with TRBD1. The V and J ends lost 5 bases and 4 bases, in that order; junction bases with no gene match: 2. This CDR3 is 14 amino acids long. Germline CDR1 SGHNT, CDR2 YYREEE (reference sequence). As DNA, the CDR3 is TGTGCCAGCAGGGGACAGGGGGGGTACAATGAGCAGTTCTTC. Encoded protein: CASRGQGGYNEQFF.

This clone was found a few times. The junction shows a germline mismatch at one end, possibly a read error. The CDR3 here is CASSQETGGNYGYPF. CDR3 DNA: TGCGCCAGCAGCCAAGAGACAGGGGGCAACTATGGCTACCCCTTC. The J gene is TRBJ1-2, the V gene TRBV4-3, with 10 bases aligning to TRBD1. From germline, CDR1 is LGHNA and CDR2 YSLEER. This CDR3 is 15 amino acids long.